The entry that follows covers one T cell receptor beta chain sequence. The sample originates from a study of immune cell composition in non-small cell lung cancer. In the study overall: Histologic subtype was mainly adenocarcinoma or squamous cell carcinoma.

The repertoire was sequenced with immunoSEQ multiplex PCR; TCRdb's copy has only in-frame clones and lacks some. The table records a few thousand clones, over 70% of them present only once. The germline CDR1 and CDR2 sequences are SGHKS and YYEKEE (reference sequence). There are 15 residues in the CDR3. V lost 4 bases and J lost 2, with 15 bases in between. Normal lung sampling was at least 3 cm from the tumour, as distant as possible. DNA was extracted from unsorted cell suspensions stored frozen. This TCR was recovered from a human donor with non-small cell lung cancer. The sequenced sample was non-adjacent lung tissue. The chain combines TRBV5-5 with TRBJ2-5, with D maybe TRBD1 (5 bases). CDR3 sequence: CASSAGQGPQETQYF. CDR3 sequence (DNA): TGTGCCAGCAGCGCCGGGCAGGGCCCGCAAGAGACCCAGTACTTC.